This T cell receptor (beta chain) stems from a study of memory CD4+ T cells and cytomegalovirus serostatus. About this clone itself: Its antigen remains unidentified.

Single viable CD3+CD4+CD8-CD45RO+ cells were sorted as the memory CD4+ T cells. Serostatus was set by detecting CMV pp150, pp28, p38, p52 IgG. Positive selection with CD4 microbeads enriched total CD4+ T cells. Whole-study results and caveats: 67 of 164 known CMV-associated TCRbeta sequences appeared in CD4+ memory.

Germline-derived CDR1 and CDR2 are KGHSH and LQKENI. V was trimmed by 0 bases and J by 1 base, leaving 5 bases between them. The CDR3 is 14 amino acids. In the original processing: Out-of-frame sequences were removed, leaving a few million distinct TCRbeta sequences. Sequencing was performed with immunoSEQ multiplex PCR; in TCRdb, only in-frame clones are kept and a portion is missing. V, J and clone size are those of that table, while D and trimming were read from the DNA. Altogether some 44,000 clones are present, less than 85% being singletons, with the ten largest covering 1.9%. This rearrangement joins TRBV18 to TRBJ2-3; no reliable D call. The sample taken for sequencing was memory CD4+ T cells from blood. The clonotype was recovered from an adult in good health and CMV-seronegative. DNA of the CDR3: TGTGCCAGCTCACCACCCACCCGCACAGATACGCAGTATTTT. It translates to CASSPPTRTDTQYF. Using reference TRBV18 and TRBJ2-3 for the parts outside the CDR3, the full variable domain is NAGVMQNPRHLVRRRGQEARLRCSPMKGHSHVYWYRQLPEEGLKFMVYLQKENIIDESGMPKERFSAEFPKEGPSILRIQQVVRGDSAAYFCASSPPTRTDTQYFGPGTRLTVL.